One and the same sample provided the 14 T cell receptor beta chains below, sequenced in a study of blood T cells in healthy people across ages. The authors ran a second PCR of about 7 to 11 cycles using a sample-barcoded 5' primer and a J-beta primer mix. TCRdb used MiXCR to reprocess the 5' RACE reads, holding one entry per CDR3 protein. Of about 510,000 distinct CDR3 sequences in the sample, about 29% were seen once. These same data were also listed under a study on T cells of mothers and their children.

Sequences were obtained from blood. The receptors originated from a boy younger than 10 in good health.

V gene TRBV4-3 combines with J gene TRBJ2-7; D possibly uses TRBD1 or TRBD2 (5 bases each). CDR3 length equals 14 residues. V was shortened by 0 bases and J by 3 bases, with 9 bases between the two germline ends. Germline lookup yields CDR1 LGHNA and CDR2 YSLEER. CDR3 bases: TGCGCCAGCAGCCAAGAACGGGGCGGCTACGAGCAGTACTTC. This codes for CASSQERGGYEQYF.

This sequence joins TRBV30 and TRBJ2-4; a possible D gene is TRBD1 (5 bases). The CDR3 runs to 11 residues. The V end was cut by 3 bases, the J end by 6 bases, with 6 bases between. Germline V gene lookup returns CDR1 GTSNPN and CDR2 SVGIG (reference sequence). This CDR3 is CAWRQGNIQYF. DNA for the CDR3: TGTGCCTGGAGGCAGGGAAACATTCAGTACTTC.

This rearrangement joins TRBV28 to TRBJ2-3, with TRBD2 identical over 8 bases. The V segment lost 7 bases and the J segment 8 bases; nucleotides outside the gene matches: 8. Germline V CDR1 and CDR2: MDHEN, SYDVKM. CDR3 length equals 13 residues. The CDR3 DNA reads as TGTGCCAGCATTAATGACGGGAGGGGTACGCAGTATTTT. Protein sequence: CASINDGRGTQYF.

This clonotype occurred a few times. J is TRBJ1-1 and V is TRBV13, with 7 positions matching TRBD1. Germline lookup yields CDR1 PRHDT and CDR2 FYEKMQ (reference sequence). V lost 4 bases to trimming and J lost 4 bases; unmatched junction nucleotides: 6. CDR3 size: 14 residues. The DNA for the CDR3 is TGTGCCAGCAGCTCCCCCCACAGGGGCACTGAAGCTTTCTTT. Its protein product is CASSSPHRGTEAFF.

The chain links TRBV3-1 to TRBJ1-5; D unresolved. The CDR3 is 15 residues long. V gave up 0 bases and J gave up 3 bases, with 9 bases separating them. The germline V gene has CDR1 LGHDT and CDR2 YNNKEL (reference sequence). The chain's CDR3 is CASSQDHGPNQPQHF. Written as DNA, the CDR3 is TGTGCCAGCAGCCAAGATCATGGACCCAATCAGCCCCAGCATTTT.

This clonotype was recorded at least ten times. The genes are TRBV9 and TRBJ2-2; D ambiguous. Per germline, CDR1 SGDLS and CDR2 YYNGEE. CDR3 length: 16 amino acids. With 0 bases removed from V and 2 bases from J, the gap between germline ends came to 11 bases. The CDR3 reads CASSVVVTGNTGELFF. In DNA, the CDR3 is TGTGCCAGCAGCGTAGTAGTCACTGGAAACACCGGGGAGCTGTTTTTT.

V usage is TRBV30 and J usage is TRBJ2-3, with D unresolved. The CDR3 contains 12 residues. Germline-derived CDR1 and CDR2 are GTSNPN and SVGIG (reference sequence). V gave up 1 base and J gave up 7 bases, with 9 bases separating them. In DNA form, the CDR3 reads TGTGCCTGGAGTGGGGAAAAGAATACGCAGTATTTT. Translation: CAWSGEKNTQYF.

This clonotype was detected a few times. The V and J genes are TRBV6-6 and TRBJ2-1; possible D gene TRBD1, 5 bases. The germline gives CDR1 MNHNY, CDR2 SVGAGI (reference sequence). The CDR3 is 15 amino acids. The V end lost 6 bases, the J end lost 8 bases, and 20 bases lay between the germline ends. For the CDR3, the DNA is TGTGCCAGCAGCTACAGGTCTCCGAGTTTTGATGAGCAGTTCTTC. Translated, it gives CASSYRSPSFDEQFF.

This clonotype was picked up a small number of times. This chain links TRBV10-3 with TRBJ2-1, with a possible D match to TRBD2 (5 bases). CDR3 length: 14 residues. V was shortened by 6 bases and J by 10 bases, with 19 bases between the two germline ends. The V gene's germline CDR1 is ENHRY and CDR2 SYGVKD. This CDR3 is CAIRRAENINEQFF. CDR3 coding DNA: TGTGCCATCAGGCGGGCCGAAAATATAAACGAGCAGTTCTTC.

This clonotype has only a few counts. CDR3: CASSVDRGAGELFF. CDR3 in DNA: TGTGCCAGCAGCGTAGATCGGGGTGCCGGGGAGCTGTTTTTT. This chain uses TRBV9 with TRBJ2-2, with D possibly being TRBD2 (5 bases). The CDR3 sequence is 14 residues long. The germline V gene encodes CDR1 SGDLS and CDR2 YYNGEE. V was shortened by 0 bases and J by 6 bases, with 9 bases between the two germline ends.

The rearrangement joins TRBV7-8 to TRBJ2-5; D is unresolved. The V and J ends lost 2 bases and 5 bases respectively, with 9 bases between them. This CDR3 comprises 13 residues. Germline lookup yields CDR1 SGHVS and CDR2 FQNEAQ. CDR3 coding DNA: TGTGCCAGCAGCTTACAAAACTGGGAGACCCAGTACTTC. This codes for CASSLQNWETQYF. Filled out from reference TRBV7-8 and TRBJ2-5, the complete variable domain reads GAGVSQSPRYKVAKRGQDVALRCDPISGHVSLFWYQQALGQGPEFLTYFQNEAQLDKSGLPSDRFFAERPEGSVSTLKIQRTQQEDSAVYLCASSLQNWETQYFGPGTRLLVL.

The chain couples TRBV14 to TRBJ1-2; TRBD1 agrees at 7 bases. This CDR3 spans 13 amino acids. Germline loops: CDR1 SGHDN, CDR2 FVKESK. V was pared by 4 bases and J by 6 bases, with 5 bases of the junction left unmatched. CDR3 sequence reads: CASSPRQGHGYTF. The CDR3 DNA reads TGTGCCAGCAGCCCAAGACAGGGCCATGGCTACACCTTC.

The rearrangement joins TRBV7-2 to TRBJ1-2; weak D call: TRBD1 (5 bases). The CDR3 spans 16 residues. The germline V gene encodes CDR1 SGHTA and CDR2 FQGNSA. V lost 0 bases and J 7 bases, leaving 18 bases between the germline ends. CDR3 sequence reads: CASSLARRGVVFGYTF. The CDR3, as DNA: TGTGCCAGCAGCTTAGCGCGGCGGGGCGTAGTTTTTGGCTACACCTTC.

The chain's CDR3 is CSARDPRVETQYF. CDR3 in DNA: TGCAGTGCTAGAGACCCGAGGGTAGAGACCCAGTACTTC. The chain recombines TRBV20-1 with TRBJ2-7, with D maybe TRBD2 (5 bases). The DNA end lines up better with TRBJ2-5; the J call may be wrong. The CDR3 runs 13 residues. In germline, CDR1 is DFQATT, CDR2 SNEGSKA (reference sequence).